One sample yielded the 24 T cell receptor beta chains listed below, sequenced in a study of blood T cell repertoires in COVID-19. Some clones are missing from TCRdb's copy, which holds only in-frame ones; the method was immunoSEQ multiplex PCR. The sample yields 200,000 to 250,000 clones, roughly 85% seen once. Material for sequencing was peripheral blood. The receptors come from a middle-aged man with acute or convalescent COVID-19.

The rearrangement uses TRBV10-2 and TRBJ1-5; 7 bases match TRBD1. V gave up 6 bases and J gave up 4 bases; unmatched junction bases: 6. CDR1 is WSHSY, CDR2 SAAADI, per germline. The CDR3 extends over 14 amino acids. CDR3 loop: CASSTDRVNQPQHF. DNA of the CDR3: TGCGCCAGCAGCACCGACAGGGTGAATCAGCCCCAGCATTTT.

The J gene is TRBJ1-4, the V gene TRBV7-9; D is uncertain. The CDR3 is made up of 16 amino acids. V shed 1 base and J shed 0 bases, with 9 bases lying between them. Germline loops: CDR1 SEHNR, CDR2 FQNEAQ (reference sequence). The CDR3 nucleotides are TGTGCCAGCAGCTTAGTGTCGGGAACAACTAATGAAAAACTGTTTTTT. Protein sequence: CASSLVSGTTNEKLFF.

The chain uses TRBV11-1 and TRBJ1-2, with 7 bases aligning to TRBD1. This CDR3 spans 14 amino acids. After removal of 4 bases from V and 6 bases from J, the junction contained 8 bases not matched to a gene. From germline, CDR1 is SGHAT and CDR2 FQDESV (reference sequence). CDR3 protein: CASSSQGGKDGYTF. The DNA for the CDR3 is TGTGCCAGCAGCTCCCAGGGGGGCAAGGATGGCTACACCTTC.

V is TRBV27 and J is TRBJ1-2, with 7 bases identical to TRBD1. The CDR3 runs 13 residues. J was trimmed by 2 bases and V by 5 bases; bases with no gene match: 2. Germline V gives CDR1 MNHEY, CDR2 SMNVEV (reference sequence). The CDR3 DNA reads TGTGCCAGCAGTCAACAGGGGAACTATGGCTACACCTTC. Its translation: CASSQQGNYGYTF.

The gene calls are TRBV28 and TRBJ1-1, with 8 bases aligning to TRBD1. Looked up from germline, CDR1 is MDHEN and CDR2 is SYDVKM. V lost 11 bases and J lost 3; bases outside the gene matches: 8. The CDR3 runs to 13 residues. The CDR3 here is CAGIDRGHTEAFF. The CDR3 region has the DNA TGTGCCGGTATAGACAGGGGCCACACTGAAGCTTTCTTT.

The gene calls are TRBV30 and TRBJ1-2, with a weak D call TRBD1 (5 bases). The CDR3 has 13 amino acids. V lost 2 bases and J 1 base, leaving 8 bases between the germline ends. In germline, CDR1 is GTSNPN, CDR2 SVGIG (reference sequence). CDR3 amino acids: CAWSPGNNYGYTF. Written as DNA, the CDR3 is TGTGCCTGGAGTCCAGGGAATAACTATGGCTACACCTTC.

This rearrangement joins TRBV10-3 to TRBJ2-7; TRBD1 matches at 8 bases. This CDR3 contains 17 residues. Germline V gene sequence: CDR1 ENHRY, CDR2 SYGVKD. V shed 6 bases and J 2 bases; nucleotides not matched to a gene: 15. The CDR3 sequence is CAISEKYGTGDTYEQYF. CDR3 DNA sequence: TGTGCCATCAGCGAGAAGTACGGGACAGGCGATACCTACGAGCAGTACTTC.

The V and J genes are TRBV7-3 and TRBJ1-1, with D hard to call. The length of the CDR3 is 13 residues. The V end was cut by 1 base, the J end by 1 base, with 4 bases between. The germline V gene has CDR1 SGHTA and CDR2 FQGTGA. The CDR3 DNA follows: TGTGCCAGCAGCTTAAACGGGAACACTGAAGCTTTCTTT. Amino acid sequence: CASSLNGNTEAFF.

The CDR3 is CASSLDSLQETQYF. CDR3 coding DNA: TGTGCCAGCAGCTTGGACAGCCTCCAAGAGACCCAGTACTTC. V usage is TRBV7-2 and J usage is TRBJ2-5, with D possibly being TRBD1 (6 bases). Germline loops: CDR1 SGHTA, CDR2 FQGNSA. The CDR3 is 14 amino acids. Trimming removed 3 bases from V and 1 base from J, with 9 bases in between.

The CDR3 nucleotides are TGTGCCAGCAGTTCGGACAGGCGAGATACGCAGTATTTT. Translation gives CASSSDRRDTQYF. V gene TRBV6-6 combines with J gene TRBJ2-3; 7 nucleotides match TRBD1. This CDR3 is 13 amino acids long. Looked up from germline, CDR1 is MNHNY and CDR2 is SVGAGI (reference sequence). The V gene end was trimmed by 4 bases and the J gene end by 5 bases; junction bases not matched to a gene: 3.

The chain uses TRBV11-2 and TRBJ1-3, with D tentatively TRBD1 (6 bases). The CDR3 contains 15 residues. Germline lookup yields CDR1 SGHAT and CDR2 FQNNGV. Trimming stripped 4 bases from V and 1 base from J, with 11 bases between. The CDR3 protein is CASSSRGGSGNTIYF. Written as DNA, the CDR3 is TGTGCCAGCAGCTCTAGGGGGGGATCTGGAAACACCATATATTTT.

This rearrangement joins TRBV2 to TRBJ2-7, with D perhaps TRBD1 (6 bases). In germline, CDR1 is SNHLY, CDR2 FYNNEI. V dropped 9 bases and J dropped 0 bases, with 12 bases sitting between them. CDR3 size: 13 residues. CDR3 sequence reads: CASSTGYSYEQYF. CDR3 nucleotide sequence: TGTGCCAGTTCAACAGGGTACTCCTACGAGCAGTACTTC.

Written as DNA, the CDR3 is TGTGCCAGCAGTTTCGGTAATTCACCCCTCCACTTT. This translates into CASSFGNSPLHF. The chain uses TRBV12-3 or TRBV12-4 and TRBJ1-6; D ambiguous. The V and J ends lost 3 bases and 6 bases respectively, with 3 bases between them. The CDR3 is made up of 12 amino acids.

V usage is TRBV29-1 and J usage is TRBJ2-3, with no clear D. The germline gives CDR1 SQVTM, CDR2 ANQGSEA. The CDR3 loop spans 13 amino acids. V was trimmed by 3 bases and J by 0 bases, leaving 7 bases between them. CDR3 nucleotides: TGCAGCGTTGACCCCCAGAGCACAGATACGCAGTATTTT. Translation gives CSVDPQSTDTQYF.

V is TRBV14 and J is TRBJ1-1, with D possibly matching TRBD1 (5 bases). There are 14 residues in the CDR3. Germline-derived CDR1 and CDR2 are SGHDN and FVKESK. V was trimmed by 4 bases and J by 9 bases, leaving 18 bases between them. The CDR3, as DNA: TGTGCCAGCAGCCCGGGAGATTATCCAGGGAAAGCTTTCTTT. Encoded protein: CASSPGDYPGKAFF.

The V and J genes are TRBV4-2 and TRBJ1-1, with D tentatively TRBD1 (5 bases). Trimming shortened V by 0 bases and J by 8 bases, and 13 bases separated the two germline ends. The CDR3 contains 14 residues. Germline V CDR1 and CDR2: LGHNA, YNFKEQ. The CDR3 spells CASSQDGAGIEAFF. The CDR3 bases are TGTGCCAGCAGCCAAGATGGGGCTGGGATCGAAGCTTTCTTT.

The V call is TRBV15, the J call TRBJ1-1; 10 positions agree with TRBD1. From germline, CDR1 is LNHNV and CDR2 YYDKDF (reference sequence). This CDR3 has 14 residues. V lost 3 bases, J lost 6 bases, and 4 bases stayed unmatched. The CDR3 region has the DNA TGTGCCACCAGCAGGGACAGGGGGTTGGCTGAAGCTTTCTTT. It specifies CATSRDRGLAEAFF.

The rearrangement links TRBV30 to TRBJ2-1; 7 nucleotides line up with TRBD2. The V gene end was trimmed by 0 bases and the J gene end by 8 bases; junction bases not matched to a gene: 1. There are 12 residues in the CDR3. Germline CDR1 GTSNPN, CDR2 SVGIG (reference sequence). The CDR3 DNA sequence: TGTGCCTGGAGTGTCCGGGGGGATGAGCAGTTCTTC. Translated: CAWSVRGDEQFF. Full variable domain (rest looked up from reference TRBV30 and TRBJ2-1): SQTIHQWPATLVQPVGSPLSLECTVEGTSNPNLYWYRQAAGRGLQLLFYSVGIGQISSEVPQNLSASRPQDRQFILSSKKLLLSDSGFYLCAWSVRGDEQFFGPGTRLTVL.

The V gene is TRBV7-3, the J gene TRBJ2-1; a possible D gene is TRBD2 (5 bases). Germline V lookup: CDR1 SGHTA, CDR2 FQGTGA. The V end was cut by 5 bases, the J end by 0 bases, with 11 bases between. This CDR3 is built from 15 residues. CDR3 DNA: TGTGCCAGCAGCCAAGGACTCAGCTCCTACAATGAGCAGTTCTTC. Its translation is CASSQGLSSYNEQFF. Using reference TRBV7-3 and TRBJ2-1 for the parts outside the CDR3, the full variable domain is GAGVSQTPSNKVTEKGKYVELRCDPISGHTALYWYRQSLGQGPEFLIYFQGTGAADDSGLPNDRFFAVRPEGSVSTLKIQRTERGDSAVYLCASSQGLSSYNEQFFGPGTRLTVL.

In this sample, this clone turned up once. The chain carries TRBV20-1 and TRBJ1-5; TRBD1 is a possible D gene (5 bases). The CDR3 has 15 residues. V was shortened by 3 bases and J by 4 bases, with 16 bases between the two germline ends. From germline, CDR1 is DFQATT and CDR2 SNEGSKA (reference sequence). For the CDR3, the DNA is TGCAGTGCTAGTGCGAGGACAAACAAAAATCAGCCCCAGCATTTT. It yields the protein CSASARTNKNQPQHF.

The V call is TRBV19, the J call TRBJ2-1; TRBD2 aligns across 10 bases. V lost 2 bases to trimming and J lost 4 bases; unmatched junction nucleotides: 5. The germline CDR1 and CDR2 sequences are LNHDA and SQIVND (reference sequence). This CDR3 comprises 16 residues. The DNA of the CDR3 is TGTGCCAGTAGTATAACGTCTAGCGGGGGATACAATGAGCAGTTCTTC. It translates to CASSITSSGGYNEQFF.

This chain connects TRBV7-9 to TRBJ1-3; D remains unclear. The CDR3 contains 18 residues. V lost 1 base, J lost 0 bases, and 16 bases lay in between. The germline gives CDR1 SEHNR, CDR2 FQNEAQ (reference sequence). CDR3 nucleotides: TGTGCCAGCAGCTTAGATATAAAGACGCGGAGCTCTGGAAACACCATATATTTT. It yields the protein CASSLDIKTRSSGNTIYF.

This clone has only one observation. This chain links TRBV7-9 with TRBJ1-1; D is unresolved. Germline CDR1 SEHNR, CDR2 FQNEAQ (reference sequence). The CDR3 has 15 amino acids. Trimming stripped 5 bases from V and 0 bases from J, with 13 bases between. The DNA for the CDR3 is TGTGCCAGCAGCCCCACCGAGAGGGTGAACACTGAAGCTTTCTTT. The encoded protein is CASSPTERVNTEAFF.

This chain uses TRBV15 with TRBJ2-1; TRBD2 aligns across 9 bases. After removal of 1 base from V and 6 bases from J, the junction contained 7 bases not matched to a gene. This CDR3 is 16 amino acids long. The V gene's germline CDR1 is LNHNV and CDR2 YYDKDF (reference sequence). CDR3 residues: CATSRASAGGVNEQFF. DNA of the CDR3: TGTGCCACCAGCAGAGCCTCAGCGGGGGGTGTCAATGAGCAGTTCTTC.